The 18 T cell receptor beta chains in this list originate from one sample, sequenced in a study of blood T cell repertoires in COVID-19. Some clones are missing from TCRdb's copy, which holds only in-frame ones; the method was immunoSEQ multiplex PCR. The sample contains 200,000 to 250,000 clones, 82% of which appear only once. The sample comprised peripheral blood. The receptors were sampled from a woman of 80 years or more with COVID-19, enrolled during active disease.

This chain connects TRBV6-1 to TRBJ1-4; a possible D gene is TRBD1 (6 bases). V dropped 1 base and J dropped 7 bases, with 13 bases sitting between them. Per germline, CDR1 MNHNS and CDR2 SASEGT. The CDR3 consists of 15 residues. CDR3 sequence (DNA): TGTGCCAGCAGTGAAGAGCTGGCAGGGGCTGAAAAACTGTTTTTT. Encoded protein: CASSEELAGAEKLFF.

This rearrangement joins TRBV6-5 to TRBJ1-1, with D uncertain. The CDR3 length is 13 residues. With 6 bases removed from V and 1 base from J, the gap between germline ends came to 9 bases. Germline CDR1 MNHEY, CDR2 SVGAGI. CDR3 loop: CASRRTQNTEAFF. The CDR3 DNA sequence: TGTGCCAGCAGACGTACACAGAACACTGAAGCTTTCTTT.

This clone was found a few times. This chain joins TRBV5-1 and TRBJ2-3; TRBD2 is a possible D gene (6 bases). This CDR3 contains 14 residues. CDR1 is SGHRS and CDR2 is YFSETQ in the germline V gene. V was cut by 4 bases and J by 2 bases, with 11 bases left in between. The CDR3 DNA sequence: TGCGCCAGCAGCCCGGGACTGTCCACAGATACGCAGTATTTT. Its translation: CASSPGLSTDTQYF.

CDR3 coding DNA: TGTGCCAGCAGCCACAGACAGGGGACTGAAGCTTTCTTT. Protein sequence: CASSHRQGTEAFF. The chain joins TRBV3-1 (or the pseudogene TRBV3-2) to TRBJ1-1, with 8 bases identical to TRBD1. Germline CDR1 reads LGHDT; CDR2 reads YNNKEL (reference sequence). The CDR3 totals 13 residues. The V gene end was trimmed by 3 bases and the J gene end by 5 bases; junction bases not matched to a gene: 2.

The chain's CDR3 is CASRRDLGGHYGYTF. Written as DNA, the CDR3 is TGTGCCAGCAGACGAGATCTAGGGGGCCACTATGGCTACACCTTC. The chain couples TRBV28 to TRBJ1-2; 7 nucleotides agree with TRBD1. The CDR3 spans 15 residues. The V segment lost 6 bases and the J segment 3 bases; nucleotides outside the gene matches: 10. CDR1 and CDR2 from the germline V gene are MDHEN and SYDVKM.

This chain uses TRBV30 with TRBJ1-6; D is unclear. Trimming took 1 base from V and 9 from J, leaving 10 bases between them. The germline gives CDR1 GTSNPN, CDR2 SVGIG (reference sequence). The CDR3 is made up of 13 amino acids. In DNA form, the CDR3 reads TGTGCCTGGAGTGCAACAGTGGGTTCACCCCTCCACTTT. Translating gives CAWSATVGSPLHF. Full variable domain (rest looked up from reference TRBV30 and TRBJ1-6): SQTIHQWPATLVQPVGSPLSLECTVEGTSNPNLYWYRQAAGRGLQLLFYSVGIGQISSEVPQNLSASRPQDRQFILSSKKLLLSDSGFYLCAWSATVGSPLHFGNGTRLTVT.

This clone was seen a handful of times. The chain links TRBV4-1 to TRBJ1-5, with TRBD1 matching 8 bases. The CDR3 consists of 14 residues. V lost 5 bases and J lost 3; bases outside the gene matches: 3. Looked up from germline, CDR1 is MGHRA and CDR2 is YSYEKL. CDR3 bases: TGCGCCAGCAGCTTGACAGGGGTCAATCAGCCCCAGCATTTT. It is translated as CASSLTGVNQPQHF.

The genes are TRBV30 and TRBJ1-1, with TRBD1 matching 10 bases. V lost 2 bases, J lost 4 bases, and 7 bases stayed unmatched. The CDR3 loop spans 15 amino acids. Germline V gene lookup returns CDR1 GTSNPN and CDR2 SVGIG (reference sequence). The CDR3 loop is CAWSSWTGGGTEAFF. CDR3 bases: TGTGCCTGGAGTTCTTGGACAGGGGGGGGCACTGAAGCTTTCTTT.

The CDR3, as DNA: TGTGCCAGAAGCAGACAGGGAGTAAACCAGCCCCAGCATTTT. Translated: CARSRQGVNQPQHF. The chain is built from TRBV5-3 and TRBJ1-5; 7 bases are shared with TRBD1. TRBV5-3 is an ORF; its function is uncertain. The CDR3 is 14 residues long. The J segment lost 7 bases and the V segment lost 4 bases, leaving 8 bases of the junction unmatched.

V gene TRBV2 combines with J gene TRBJ1-5, with TRBD1 as a possible D gene (5 bases). The CDR3 runs 15 residues. The germline V and J ends were trimmed by 5 bases and 6 bases, with 17 bases remaining between them. Germline V gene sequence: CDR1 SNHLY, CDR2 FYNNEI. The CDR3 bases are TGTGCCAGCAGTCTAAGTGGTCAGGGCCTTCAGCCCCAGCATTTT. Protein product: CASSLSGQGLQPQHF. Combining the CDR3 with reference TRBV2 and TRBJ1-5 gives the whole variable domain EPEVTQTPSHQVTQMGQEVILRCVPISNHLYFYWYRQILGQKVEFLVSFYNNEISEKSEIFDDQFSVERPDGSNFTLKIRSTKLEDSAMYFCASSLSGQGLQPQHFGDGTRLSIL.

V usage is TRBV6-6 and J usage is TRBJ1-6; the D is unclear. CDR1 and CDR2 (germline): MNHNY, SVGAGI (reference sequence). V was trimmed by 6 bases and J by 8 bases, leaving 5 bases between them. CDR3 length: 11 amino acids. CDR3 nucleotides: TGTGCCAGCAGGAGGGATTCACCCCTCCACTTT. It encodes CASRRDSPLHF.

V is TRBV18 and J is TRBJ1-3, with a tentative D call TRBD1 (6 bases). V was trimmed by 1 base and J by 2 bases, leaving 18 bases between them. Germline values: CDR1 KGHSH, CDR2 LQKENI. The CDR3 loop spans 18 amino acids. DNA for the CDR3: TGTGCCAGCTCACCACAGGTTAGGCGGGGGCCGCCTGGAAACACCATATATTTT. This encodes CASSPQVRRGPPGNTIYF.

J is TRBJ2-1 and V is TRBV2; TRBD2 matches at 14 bases. CDR3 length equals 15 residues. Germline lookup yields CDR1 SNHLY and CDR2 FYNNEI. V was clipped by 8 bases and J by 10 bases; unmatched bases: 10. The CDR3 nucleotides are TGTGCCAGCGAGCAGGGACTAGCGGGAGAAGGCGAGCAGTTCTTC. Protein product: CASEQGLAGEGEQFF.

The V and J genes are TRBV7-3 and TRBJ2-5; TRBD2 agrees at 10 bases. There are 16 residues in the CDR3. From germline, CDR1 is SGHTA and CDR2 FQGTGA. Losses at the gene ends were 1 base for V and 3 bases for J; bases not matched to a gene: 5. CDR3 protein: CASSLIAGGQEETQYF. As DNA, the CDR3 is TGTGCCAGCAGCTTAATAGCGGGAGGCCAGGAAGAGACCCAGTACTTC.

The chain couples TRBV7-3 to TRBJ2-7; D perhaps matches TRBD2 (6 bases). The germline V gene has CDR1 SGHTA and CDR2 FQGTGA. V shed 5 bases and J shed 5 bases, with 13 bases lying between them. The CDR3 loop spans 13 amino acids. CDR3: CASSLGSYNEQYF. DNA for the CDR3: TGTGCCAGCAGCCTCGGGAGTTACAACGAGCAGTACTTC.

The CDR3 loop reads CATSKTASPVMGSYNEQFF. CDR3 nucleotides: TGTGCCACCAGCAAGACTGCCTCCCCCGTGATGGGCTCCTACAATGAGCAGTTCTTC. This sequence joins TRBV15 and TRBJ2-1, with D unclear. The length of the CDR3 is 19 residues. Per the germline V gene, CDR1 is LNHNV and CDR2 is YYDKDF (reference sequence). Trimming left V 4 bases short and J 0 bases short, with 22 bases between. The full variable domain, its missing parts supplied by reference TRBV15 and TRBJ2-1, is DAMVIQNPRYQVTQFGKPVTLSCSQTLNHNVMYWYQQKSSQAPKLLFHYYDKDFNNEADTPDNFQSRRPNTSFCFLDIRSPGLGDTAMYLCATSKTASPVMGSYNEQFFGPGTRLTVL.

V and J are TRBV29-1 and TRBJ1-2; D may be TRBD1 (5 bases). From germline, CDR1 is SQVTM and CDR2 ANQGSEA. The germline V and J ends were trimmed by 0 bases and 2 bases, with 16 bases remaining between them. This CDR3 spans 16 amino acids. This CDR3 is CSVEDRGRQLNYGYTF. CDR3 in DNA: TGCAGCGTTGAAGATCGAGGAAGACAGTTGAACTATGGCTACACCTTC.

This rearrangement joins TRBV11-2 to TRBJ2-1; 7 bases are shared with TRBD1. The ends lost 5 bases at V and 4 bases at J; junction bases unmatched: 8. This CDR3 spans 15 amino acids. CDR1 and CDR2 (germline): SGHAT, FQNNGV. The CDR3 DNA is TGTGCCAGCAGCCAAGGGGGCGACCATTACAATGAGCAGTTCTTC. It encodes CASSQGGDHYNEQFF.